This T cell receptor beta chain was identified during a study of shared clonotypes between healthy human individuals. Using immunoSEQ multiplex PCR, the repertoire was profiled, and TCRdb retains in-frame clones only, with some absent. The table includes under 850,000 clones, around 93% detected once. Naive CD8 populations comprised CD45RO-negative cells positively selected for CCR7, excluding terminally differentiated effector memory CD45RA+ cells. Trimming took 2 bases from V and 6 from J, leaving 16 bases between them. The germline V gene encodes CDR1 LNHNV and CDR2 YYDKDF (reference sequence). This CDR3 spans 15 amino acids.

Sequencing input: naive CD8+ T cells sorted from blood. This TCR came from a man aged 25 to 40 in good health. V usage is TRBV15 and J usage is TRBJ1-2; D is undetermined. CDR3 residues: CATSRRGFRVHGYTF. DNA for the CDR3: TGTGCCACCAGCAGAAGAGGTTTTAGGGTCCATGGCTACACCTTC.